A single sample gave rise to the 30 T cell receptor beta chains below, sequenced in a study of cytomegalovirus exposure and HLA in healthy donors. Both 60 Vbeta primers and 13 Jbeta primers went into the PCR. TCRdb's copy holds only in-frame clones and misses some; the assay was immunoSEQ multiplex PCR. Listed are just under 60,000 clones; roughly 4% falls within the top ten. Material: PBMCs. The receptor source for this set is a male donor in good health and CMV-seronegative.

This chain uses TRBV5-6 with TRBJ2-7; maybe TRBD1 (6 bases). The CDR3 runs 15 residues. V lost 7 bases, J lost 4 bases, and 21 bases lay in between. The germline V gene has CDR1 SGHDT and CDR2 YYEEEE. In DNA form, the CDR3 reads TGTGCCAGCTCTACGCGTGGGGGCCGGGCTTACGAGCAGTACTTC. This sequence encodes CASSTRGGRAYEQYF.

The CDR3 sequence is CASKRASNQPQHF. The CDR3, as DNA: TGTGCCAGCAAGAGGGCTAGCAATCAGCCCCAGCATTTT. The rearrangement joins TRBV28 to TRBJ1-5; D unresolved. This CDR3 spans 13 amino acids. Trimming took off 7 bases at V and 0 bases at J, with 7 bases between the two ends. CDR1 MDHEN and CDR2 SYDVKM come from the germline V gene.

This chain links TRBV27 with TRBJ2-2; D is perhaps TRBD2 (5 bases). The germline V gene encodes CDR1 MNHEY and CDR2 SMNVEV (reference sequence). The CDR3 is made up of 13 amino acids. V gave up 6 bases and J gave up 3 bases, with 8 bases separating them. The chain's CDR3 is CASSDYYTGELFF. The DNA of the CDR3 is TGTGCCAGCAGCGACTACTACACCGGGGAGCTGTTTTTT.

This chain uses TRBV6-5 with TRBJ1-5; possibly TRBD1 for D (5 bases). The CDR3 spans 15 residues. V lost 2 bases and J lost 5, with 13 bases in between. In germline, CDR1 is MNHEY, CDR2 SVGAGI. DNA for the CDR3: TGTGCCAGCAGTTACCGCTCCTCGGGGGATCAGCCCCAGCATTTT. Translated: CASSYRSSGDQPQHF.

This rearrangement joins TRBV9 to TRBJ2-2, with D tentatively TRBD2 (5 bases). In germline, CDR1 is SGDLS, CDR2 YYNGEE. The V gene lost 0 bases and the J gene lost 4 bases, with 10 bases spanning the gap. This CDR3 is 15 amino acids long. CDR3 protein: CASSVEVGVTGELFF. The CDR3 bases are TGTGCCAGCAGCGTAGAGGTGGGAGTCACCGGGGAGCTGTTTTTT.

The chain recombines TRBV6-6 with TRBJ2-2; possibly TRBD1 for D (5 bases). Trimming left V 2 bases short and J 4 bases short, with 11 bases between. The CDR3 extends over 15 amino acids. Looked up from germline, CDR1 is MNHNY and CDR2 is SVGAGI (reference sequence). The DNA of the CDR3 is TGTGCCAGCAGTTACAGGGGTTTAAGCACCGGGGAGCTGTTTTTT. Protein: CASSYRGLSTGELFF.

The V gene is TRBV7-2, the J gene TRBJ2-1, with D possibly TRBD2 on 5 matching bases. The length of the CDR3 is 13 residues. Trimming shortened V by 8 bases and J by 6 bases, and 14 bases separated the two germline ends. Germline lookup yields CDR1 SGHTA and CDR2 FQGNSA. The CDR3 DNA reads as TGTGCCAGCTTCACACAAGGACTCAATGAGCAGTTCTTC. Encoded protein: CASFTQGLNEQFF.

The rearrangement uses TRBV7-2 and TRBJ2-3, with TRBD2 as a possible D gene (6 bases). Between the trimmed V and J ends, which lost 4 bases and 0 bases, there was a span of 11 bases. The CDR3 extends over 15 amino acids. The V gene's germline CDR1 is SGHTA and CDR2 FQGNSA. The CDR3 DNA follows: TGTGCCAGCAGCTCGGGACTGATGAGCACAGATACGCAGTATTTT. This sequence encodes CASSSGLMSTDTQYF.

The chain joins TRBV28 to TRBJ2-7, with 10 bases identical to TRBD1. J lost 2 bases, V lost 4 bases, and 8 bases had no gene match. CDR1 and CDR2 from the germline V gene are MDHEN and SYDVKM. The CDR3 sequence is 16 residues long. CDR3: CASSSPGTGDPYEQYF. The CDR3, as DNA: TGTGCCAGCAGTTCCCCCGGGACAGGGGACCCCTACGAGCAGTACTTC.

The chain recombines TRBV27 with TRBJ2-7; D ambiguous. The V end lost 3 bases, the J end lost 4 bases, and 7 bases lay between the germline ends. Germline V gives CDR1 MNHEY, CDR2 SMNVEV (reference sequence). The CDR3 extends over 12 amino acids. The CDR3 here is CASSFTGYEQYF. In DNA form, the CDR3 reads TGTGCCAGCAGTTTCACCGGGTACGAGCAGTACTTC.

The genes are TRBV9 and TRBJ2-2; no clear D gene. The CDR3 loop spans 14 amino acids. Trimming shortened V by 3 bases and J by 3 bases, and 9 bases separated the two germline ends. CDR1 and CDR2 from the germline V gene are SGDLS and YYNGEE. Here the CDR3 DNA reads TGTGCCAGCAGCGCCAGACTTGACACCGGGGAGCTGTTTTTT. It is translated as CASSARLDTGELFF.

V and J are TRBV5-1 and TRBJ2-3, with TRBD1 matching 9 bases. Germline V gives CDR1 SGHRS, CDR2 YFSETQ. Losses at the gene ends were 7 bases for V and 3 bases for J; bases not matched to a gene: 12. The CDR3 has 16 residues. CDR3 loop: CASGLTTGGGTDTQYF. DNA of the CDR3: TGCGCCAGCGGCCTAACTACAGGGGGCGGAACAGATACGCAGTATTTT.

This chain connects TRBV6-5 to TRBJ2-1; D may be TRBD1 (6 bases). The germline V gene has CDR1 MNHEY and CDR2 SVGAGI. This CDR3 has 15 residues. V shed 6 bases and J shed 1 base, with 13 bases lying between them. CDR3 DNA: TGTGCCAGCAGCAACGACAGGAGGTCCTACAATGAGCAGTTCTTC. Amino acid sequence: CASSNDRRSYNEQFF.

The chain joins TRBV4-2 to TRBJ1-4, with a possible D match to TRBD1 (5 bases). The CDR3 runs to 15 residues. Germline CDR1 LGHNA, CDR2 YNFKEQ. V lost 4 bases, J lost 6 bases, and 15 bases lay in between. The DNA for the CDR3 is TGTGCCAGCAGCCCCAAGTGGGGCAAGGATGAAAAACTGTTTTTT. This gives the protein CASSPKWGKDEKLFF.

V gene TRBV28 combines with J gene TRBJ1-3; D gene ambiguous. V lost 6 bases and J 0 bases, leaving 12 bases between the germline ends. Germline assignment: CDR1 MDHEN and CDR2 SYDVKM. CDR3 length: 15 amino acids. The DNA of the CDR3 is TGTGCCAGCAGCCCCCCAGGCCGCTCTGGAAACACCATATATTTT. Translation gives CASSPPGRSGNTIYF.

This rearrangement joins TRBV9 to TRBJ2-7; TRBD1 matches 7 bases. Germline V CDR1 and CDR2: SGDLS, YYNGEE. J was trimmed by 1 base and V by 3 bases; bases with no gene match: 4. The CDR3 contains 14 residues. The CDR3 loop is CASSGHRGSYEQYF. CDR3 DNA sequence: TGTGCCAGCAGCGGCCACAGGGGTTCCTACGAGCAGTACTTC.

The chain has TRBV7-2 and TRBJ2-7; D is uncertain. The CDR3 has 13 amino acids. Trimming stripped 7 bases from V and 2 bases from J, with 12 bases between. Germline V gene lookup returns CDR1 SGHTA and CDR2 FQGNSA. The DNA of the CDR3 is TGTGCCAGCACCTCCCGACGGGCCTACGAGCAGTACTTC. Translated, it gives CASTSRRAYEQYF. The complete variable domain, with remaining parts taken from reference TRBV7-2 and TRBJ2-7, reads GAGVSQSPSNKVTEKGKDVELRCDPISGHTALYWYRQSLGQGLEFLIYFQGNSAPDKSGLPSDRFSAERTGGSVSTLTIQRTQQEDSAVYLCASTSRRAYEQYFGPGTRLTVT.

The CDR3 nucleotides read TGTGCCAGCAGTTACTCGGAAAGGGGGAATGAAAAACTGTTTTTT. Translation gives CASSYSERGNEKLFF. The V call is TRBV6-6, the J call TRBJ1-4, with D maybe TRBD1 (6 bases). V shed 0 bases and J shed 5 bases, with 10 bases lying between them. CDR1 is MNHNY and CDR2 is SVGAGI in the germline V gene (reference sequence). This CDR3 comprises 15 residues.

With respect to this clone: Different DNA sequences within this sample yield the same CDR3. As DNA, the CDR3 is TGTGCCAGCAGCGCCCCCGGACAGGGCCCTGGGGCCAACGTCCTGACTTTC. Translation gives CASSAPGQGPGANVLTF. The rearrangement uses TRBV7-3 and TRBJ2-6; TRBD1 matches 8 bases. The CDR3 extends over 17 amino acids. Germline CDR1 reads SGHTA; CDR2 reads FQGTGA. J was trimmed by 2 bases and V by 5 bases; bases with no gene match: 8.

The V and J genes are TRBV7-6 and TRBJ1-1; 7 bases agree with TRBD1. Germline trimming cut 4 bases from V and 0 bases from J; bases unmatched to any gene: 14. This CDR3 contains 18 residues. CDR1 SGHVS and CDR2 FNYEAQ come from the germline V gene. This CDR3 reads CASSSTPLYRGLNTEAFF. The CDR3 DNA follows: TGTGCCAGCAGCTCAACACCCTTATACAGGGGATTGAACACTGAAGCTTTCTTT.

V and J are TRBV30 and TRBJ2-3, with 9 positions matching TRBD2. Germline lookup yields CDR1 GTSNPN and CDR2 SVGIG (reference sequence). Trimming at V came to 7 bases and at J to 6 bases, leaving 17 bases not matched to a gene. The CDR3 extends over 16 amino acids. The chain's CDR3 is CASGSGLAPGGDTQYF. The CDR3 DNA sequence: TGTGCCTCCGGCTCGGGACTAGCCCCAGGGGGGGATACGCAGTATTTT.

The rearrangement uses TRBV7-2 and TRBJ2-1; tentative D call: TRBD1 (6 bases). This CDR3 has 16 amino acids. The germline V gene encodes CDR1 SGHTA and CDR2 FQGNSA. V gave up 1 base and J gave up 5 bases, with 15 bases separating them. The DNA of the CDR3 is TGTGCCAGCAGCTTAGTCTTACAGGGTCTCGACAATGAGCAGTTCTTC. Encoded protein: CASSLVLQGLDNEQFF.

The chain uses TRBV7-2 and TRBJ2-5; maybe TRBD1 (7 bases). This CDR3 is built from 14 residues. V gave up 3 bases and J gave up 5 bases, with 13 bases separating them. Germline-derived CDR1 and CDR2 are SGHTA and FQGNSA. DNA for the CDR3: TGTGCCAGCAGCTTCCAACAGGGGAGGGAGACCCAGTACTTC. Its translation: CASSFQQGRETQYF.

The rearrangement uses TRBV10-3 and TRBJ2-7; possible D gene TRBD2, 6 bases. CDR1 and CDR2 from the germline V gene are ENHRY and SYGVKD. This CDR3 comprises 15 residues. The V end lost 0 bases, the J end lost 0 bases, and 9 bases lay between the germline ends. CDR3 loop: CAISESQGGSYEQYF. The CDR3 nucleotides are TGTGCCATCAGTGAGTCTCAGGGAGGCTCCTACGAGCAGTACTTC.

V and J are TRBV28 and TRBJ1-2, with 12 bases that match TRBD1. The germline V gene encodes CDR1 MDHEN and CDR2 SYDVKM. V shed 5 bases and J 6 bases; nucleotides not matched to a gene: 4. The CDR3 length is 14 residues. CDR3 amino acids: CASSQGQGAHGYTF. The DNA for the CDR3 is TGTGCCAGCAGTCAGGGACAGGGGGCCCATGGCTACACCTTC.

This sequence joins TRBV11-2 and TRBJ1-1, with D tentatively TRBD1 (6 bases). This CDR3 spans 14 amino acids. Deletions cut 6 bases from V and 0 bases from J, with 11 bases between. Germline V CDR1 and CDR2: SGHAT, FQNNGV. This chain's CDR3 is CASRLQGMNTEAFF. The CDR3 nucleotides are TGTGCCAGCAGGTTGCAGGGGATGAACACTGAAGCTTTCTTT.

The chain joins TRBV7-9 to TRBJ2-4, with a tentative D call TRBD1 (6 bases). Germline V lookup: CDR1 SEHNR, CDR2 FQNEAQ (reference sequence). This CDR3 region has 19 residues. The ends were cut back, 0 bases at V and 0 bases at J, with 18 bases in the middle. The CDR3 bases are TGTGCCAGCAGCTTAGCCCTAGGGGGTTCCGGGTTAGCCAAAAACATTCAGTACTTC. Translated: CASSLALGGSGLAKNIQYF.

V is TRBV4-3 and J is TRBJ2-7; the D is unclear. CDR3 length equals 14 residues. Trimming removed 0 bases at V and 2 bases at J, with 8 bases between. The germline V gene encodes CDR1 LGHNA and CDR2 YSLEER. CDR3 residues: CASSQEMGAYEQYF. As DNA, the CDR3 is TGCGCCAGCAGCCAAGAGATGGGCGCCTACGAGCAGTACTTC.

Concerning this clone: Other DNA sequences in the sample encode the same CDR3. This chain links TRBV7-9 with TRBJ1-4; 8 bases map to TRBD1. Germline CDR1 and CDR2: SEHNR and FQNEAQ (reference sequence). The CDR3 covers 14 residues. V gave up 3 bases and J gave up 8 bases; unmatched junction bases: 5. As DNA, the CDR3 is TGTGCCAGCAGCTTTGGCAGGGGGCAAGAAAAACTGTTTTTT. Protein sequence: CASSFGRGQEKLFF.

The CDR3 DNA reads as TGTGCCAGCAGCCCCGACAGGGGGCTTATGATCACTGAAGCTTTCTTT. Translating it yields CASSPDRGLMITEAFF. The J gene is TRBJ1-1, the V gene TRBV5-4, with 10 bases matching TRBD1. Trimming at V came to 4 bases and at J to 4 bases, leaving 10 bases not matched to a gene. Germline-derived CDR1 and CDR2 are SGHNT and YYREEE (reference sequence). This CDR3 spans 16 amino acids. The full variable domain, in which reference TRBV5-4 and TRBJ1-1 provide the parts outside the CDR3, is ETGVTQSPTHLIKTRGQQVTLRCSSQSGHNTVSWYQQALGQGPQFIFQYYREEENGRGNFPPRFSGLQFPNYSSELNVNALELDDSALYLCASSPDRGLMITEAFFGQGTRLTVV.